These T cell receptor beta chains were read from a single sample in a study of response to subunit inactivated influenza vaccine. MiXCR, run by TCRdb on the RT-PCR reads, gives a single entry per CDR3 protein. The table lists about 780,000 distinct CDR3 sequences, 18% of them singletons, with 11% in the top ten. The starting material was PBMCs from blood, obtained 4 to 6 days after vaccination. The source is a man aged 50 to 60 who received an inactivated influenza vaccine. Each CDR3 is given without its conserved first and last residue.

j_gene: TRBJ2-1
v_gene: TRBV6-5
CDR3aa: ASSYSGHHNEQF

j_gene: TRBJ2-7
v_gene: TRBV20-1
CDR3aa: SARVGGTSSYEQY

j_gene: TRBJ2-1
v_gene: TRBV20-1
CDR3aa: SARDTGTRNYNEQF

j_gene: TRBJ2-1
v_gene: TRBV12-3/TRBV12-4
CDR3aa: ASRPEGQGGGEQF

j_gene: TRBJ2-2
v_gene: TRBV5-1
CDR3aa: ASSFRQGRRAGELF

j_gene: TRBJ2-2
v_gene: TRBV7-8
CDR3aa: ASSQGQGTGELF

j_gene: TRBJ2-7
v_gene: TRBV25-1
CDR3aa: ASSDSAGTDYEQY

j_gene: TRBJ2-1
v_gene: TRBV6-1
CDR3aa: ASRGRGLGNEQF

j_gene: TRBJ1-3
v_gene: TRBV5-5
CDR3aa: ASSLWGSGNTIY

j_gene: TRBJ2-3
v_gene: TRBV15
CDR3aa: ATSRDGTERSDTQY

j_gene: TRBJ1-1
v_gene: TRBV5-5
CDR3aa: ASSFLPGRMNTEAF

j_gene: TRBJ1-6
v_gene: TRBV7-2
CDR3aa: ASSLMTAGGSNSPLH

j_gene: TRBJ2-1
v_gene: TRBV11-2
CDR3aa: ASSFDSGPSYNEQF

j_gene: TRBJ1-5
v_gene: TRBV7-2
CDR3aa: ASSQTSRGQPQH

j_gene: TRBJ2-1
v_gene: TRBV9
CDR3aa: ASSVDGTSGYNEQF

j_gene: TRBJ1-1
v_gene: TRBV9
CDR3aa: ASSAGTSKAAF

j_gene: TRBJ2-1
v_gene: TRBV6-2/TRBV6-3
CDR3aa: ASSYGQGGNEQF

j_gene: TRBJ2-7
v_gene: TRBV10-2
CDR3aa: ASMGGQADYEQY

j_gene: TRBJ2-1
v_gene: TRBV15
CDR3aa: ATRGGGDNEQF

j_gene: TRBJ1-5
v_gene: TRBV20-1
CDR3aa: SARDLNGDQPQH

j_gene: TRBJ1-1
v_gene: TRBV9
CDR3aa: ASSVVTGYPSSGNTEAF

j_gene: TRBJ2-3
v_gene: TRBV5-1
CDR3aa: ASSLARAEDTQY

j_gene: TRBJ1-6
v_gene: TRBV7-9
CDR3aa: ASSETNSPLH

j_gene: TRBJ1-5
v_gene: TRBV6-1
CDR3aa: ASSPYGLTGVNQPQH

j_gene: TRBJ2-6
v_gene: TRBV6-2/TRBV6-3
CDR3aa: ASENGFSGANVLT

j_gene: TRBJ2-2
v_gene: TRBV7-3
CDR3aa: ASSLRARANTGELF